Each of the 13 T cell receptor beta chains below was sequenced from the same sample in a study of T cells in Graves' hyperthyroidism and ophthalmopathy. Authors of the study amplified TCR beta CDR3 regions from RNA transcripts. TCR CDR3 underwent first-round RT-PCR with the HTBI primer set. MiXCR, applied by TCRdb to the multiplex PCR reads, yields one record per CDR3 protein. The table lists 300,000 to 400,000 distinct CDR3 sequences, 20% to 25% of them singletons, with about 50% in the top ten. Sequencing was carried out using blood. The origin of the receptors is a woman in her forties or fifties with Graves' hyperthyroidism.

This clonotype was picked up a small number of times. This chain connects TRBV25-1 to TRBJ1-3; D is perhaps TRBD1 (6 bases). From germline, CDR1 is MGHDK and CDR2 SYGVNS. Between the trimmed V and J ends, which lost 1 base and 4 bases, there was a span of 14 bases. The CDR3 consists of 16 residues. CDR3 bases: TGTGCCAGCAGTGAATTAGGTCAGGGGTCCGGAAACACCATATATTTT. Residues: CASSELGQGSGNTIYF.

This clonotype has a count of ten or more. This sequence joins TRBV6-1 and TRBJ2-1; 10 bases fit TRBD2. Trimming at V came to 1 base and at J to 8 bases, leaving 2 bases not matched to a gene. The CDR3 totals 14 residues. CDR1 MNHNS and CDR2 SASEGT come from the germline V gene. CDR3: CASSEGLAGHEQFF. Written as DNA, the CDR3 is TGTGCCAGCAGTGAAGGACTAGCGGGCCATGAGCAGTTCTTC.

The chain couples TRBV28 to TRBJ2-5, with 11 bases lining up with TRBD2. The CDR3 sequence is 16 residues long. V shed 2 bases and J 7 bases; nucleotides not matched to a gene: 9. Per germline, CDR1 MDHEN and CDR2 SYDVKM. The CDR3 region has the DNA TGTGCCAGCAGTTTAGGGCTAGCGGGAGGCCGATGGACCCAGTACTTC. This gives the protein CASSLGLAGGRWTQYF.

In its sample, this clonotype was seen many times. The V call is TRBV20-1, the J call TRBJ2-2; D is unresolved. Trimming removed 5 bases from V and 7 bases from J, with 5 bases in between. The CDR3 has 10 amino acids. Germline-derived CDR1 and CDR2 are DFQATT and SNEGSKA (reference sequence). The chain's CDR3 is CSAYSGELFF. The CDR3 nucleotides are TGCAGTGCTTACAGCGGGGAGCTGTTTTTT.

This clonotype was seen many times. The chain joins TRBV7-9 to TRBJ2-2; no definite D call. This CDR3 has 15 amino acids. The V and J ends lost 4 bases and 7 bases respectively, with 16 bases between them. Looked up from germline, CDR1 is SEHNR and CDR2 is FQNEAQ (reference sequence). The CDR3 coding sequence is TGTGCCAGCAGCTCCCAGACCCCCGCAAGCGGGGAGCTGTTTTTT. Amino acid sequence: CASSSQTPASGELFF.

At least ten counts were recorded for this clonotype. The gene calls are TRBV20-1 and TRBJ2-1; D may be TRBD1 (6 bases). The CDR3 length is 11 residues. The germline V gene has CDR1 DFQATT and CDR2 SNEGSKA (reference sequence). V was trimmed by 5 bases and J by 6 bases, leaving 8 bases between them. CDR3 nucleotides: TGCAGTGCTGGGGACATCAATGAGCAGTTCTTC. It translates to CSAGDINEQFF.

The table lists this clonotype with many counts. The rearrangement joins TRBV29-1 to TRBJ1-2; TRBD1 is a possible D gene (6 bases). Trimming shortened V by 4 bases and J by 4 bases, and 10 bases separated the two germline ends. The CDR3 totals 12 residues. CDR1 SQVTM and CDR2 ANQGSEA come from the germline V gene. The CDR3 DNA follows: TGCAGCGTTGGGATACAGGGCTATGGCTACACCTTC. Protein sequence: CSVGIQGYGYTF.

This clonotype was counted many times. CDR3 nucleotides: TGTGCCAGCTCACCTCTCATGGGGACGGGCACTGAAGCTTTCTTT. Protein sequence: CASSPLMGTGTEAFF. This chain connects TRBV18 to TRBJ1-1; weak D call: TRBD1 (5 bases). CDR1 is KGHSH, CDR2 LQKENI, per germline. The V end lost 3 bases, the J end lost 4 bases, and 15 bases lay between the germline ends. The CDR3 is made up of 15 amino acids.

This clonotype was counted ten times or more. This chain uses TRBV18 with TRBJ2-1; 10 nucleotides align to TRBD2. The V segment lost 5 bases and the J segment 5 bases; nucleotides outside the gene matches: 6. The CDR3 runs 15 residues. CDR1 is KGHSH and CDR2 is LQKENI in the germline V gene. The CDR3 DNA follows: TGTGCCAGCTCAACTGGACTAGCGGCCCACAATGAGCAGTTCTTC. It is translated as CASSTGLAAHNEQFF. Variable domain in full (rest from reference TRBV18 and TRBJ2-1): NAGVMQNPRHLVRRRGQEARLRCSPMKGHSHVYWYRQLPEEGLKFMVYLQKENIIDESGMPKERFSAEFPKEGPSILRIQQVVRGDSAAYFCASSTGLAAHNEQFFGPGTRLTVL.

V is TRBV6-5 and J is TRBJ2-7, with 10 bases matching TRBD2. V shed 2 bases and J 2 bases; nucleotides not matched to a gene: 0. The CDR3 contains 14 residues. Germline CDR1 and CDR2: MNHEY and SVGAGI. The CDR3 sequence is CASSYTSGTYEQYF. The DNA for the CDR3 is TGTGCCAGCAGTTACACTAGCGGGACCTACGAGCAGTACTTC.

This clonotype was seen at least ten times. The chain employs TRBV5-1 and TRBJ2-3, with 8 bases matching TRBD1. V was pared by 0 bases and J by 1 base, with 7 bases of the junction left unmatched. Germline CDR1 and CDR2: SGHRS and YFSETQ. The CDR3 has 17 residues. CDR3: CASSLGQGIKGTDTQYF. In DNA form, the CDR3 reads TGCGCCAGCAGCTTGGGACAGGGGATTAAGGGCACAGATACGCAGTATTTT.

This clonotype was seen a handful of times. One base away lies a much larger clone, so this may be a sequencing read error. As the CDR3 is not closed by the conserved phenylalanine or tryptophan, this likely results from a read error. The chain uses TRBV12-3 or TRBV12-4 and TRBJ1-1; no firm D call. The V end was cut by 8 bases, the J end by 0 bases, with 13 bases between. The CDR3 is made up of 14 amino acids. This chain's CDR3 is CASAVIGMNTEAFL. The DNA of the CDR3 is TGTGCCAGCGCGGTCATAGGGATGAACACTGAAGCTTTCCTT.

The chain combines TRBV6-5 with TRBJ2-5; 8 nucleotides line up with TRBD2. V lost 3 bases, J lost 2 bases, and 2 bases stayed unmatched. This CDR3 has 14 amino acids. Germline V gene data show CDR1 as MNHEY and CDR2 as SVGAGI. The DNA for the CDR3 is TGTGCCAGCAGTTATAGCGGGGTACAAGAGACCCAGTACTTC. Encoded protein: CASSYSGVQETQYF.